One and the same sample provided the 2 T cell receptor beta chains below, sequenced in a study of blood T cells in healthy people across ages. Sample-barcoded 5' priming and a J-beta primer mix drove a second PCR of roughly 7 to 11 cycles. TCRdb redid the calling of the 5' RACE reads with MiXCR, one entry per CDR3 protein. Found here are 1.8 million or so distinct CDR3 sequences, more than 35% of them singletons; the top ten hold roughly 23%. What was sequenced was blood. These receptors were taken from a human donor in good health.

In its sample, this clonotype was seen many times. The V gene is TRBV5-1, the J gene TRBJ1-2, with D uncertain. CDR1 is SGHRS and CDR2 is YFSETQ in the germline V gene. The CDR3 totals 13 residues. The ends were cut back, 4 bases at V and 5 bases at J, with 12 bases in the middle. The CDR3: CASSLGLRYGYTF. The CDR3 nucleotides are TGCGCCAGCAGCCTGGGATTACGGTATGGCTACACCTTC.

V gene TRBV19 combines with J gene TRBJ2-1; 11 bases match TRBD1. J gave up 6 bases and V 3 bases, and 7 bases lay outside the gene matches. Germline CDR1 is LNHDA and CDR2 is SQIVND (reference sequence). There are 16 residues in the CDR3. The DNA for the CDR3 is TGTGCCAGTAGTATTTCGCCGGGACAGGGGGGCAATGAGCAGTTCTTC. This translates into CASSISPGQGGNEQFF.